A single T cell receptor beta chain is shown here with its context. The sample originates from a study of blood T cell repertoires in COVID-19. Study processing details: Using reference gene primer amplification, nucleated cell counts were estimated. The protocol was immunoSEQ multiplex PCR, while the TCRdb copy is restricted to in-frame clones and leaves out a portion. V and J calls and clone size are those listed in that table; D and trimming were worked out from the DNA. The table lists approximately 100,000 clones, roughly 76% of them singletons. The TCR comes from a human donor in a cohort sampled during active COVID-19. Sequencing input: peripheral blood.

The CDR3 spells CASSNTGGTGGAEQYF. CDR3 bases: TGTGCCAGCTCGAACACCGGGGGCACAGGGGGCGCCGAGCAGTACTTC. The chain combines TRBV18 with TRBJ2-7, with TRBD1 identical over 9 bases. Unmatched junction bases numbered 15, after V lost 6 bases and J lost 6 bases. CDR3 length: 16 amino acids. Germline lookup yields CDR1 KGHSH and CDR2 LQKENI.